Shown below are 18 T cell receptor beta chains from a single sample sequenced in a study of blood T cell repertoires in COVID-19. Libraries were prepared by immunoSEQ multiplex PCR; TCRdb keeps only in-frame clonotypes and omits some of them. This sample has roughly 200,000 clones, with 80% to 90% found just once. Sequenced: peripheral blood. These receptors were collected from a human donor with active or convalescent COVID-19. The donor label of this sample is uncertain.

The rearrangement joins TRBV6-2 or TRBV6-3 to TRBJ2-7; the match to TRBD2 covers 11 bases. The ends lost 5 bases at V and 1 base at J; junction bases unmatched: 4. The CDR3 is made up of 15 amino acids. Germline CDR1 is MNHEY and CDR2 is SVGEGT. The CDR3 nucleotides read TGTGCCAGCAGTCTGACTAGCGGGGATTCCTACGAGCAGTACTTC. It specifies CASSLTSGDSYEQYF.

This clone was recorded once. This sequence joins TRBV12-3 or TRBV12-4 and TRBJ1-2, with D maybe TRBD1 (5 bases). Trimming removed 1 base from V and 7 bases from J, with 10 bases in between. This CDR3 spans 13 amino acids. CDR3 in amino acids: CASSLDRIAGYTF. The CDR3 DNA reads TGTGCCAGCAGTTTAGACAGGATAGCTGGCTACACCTTC.

V usage is TRBV24-1 and J usage is TRBJ2-2, with no clear D. This CDR3 region has 13 residues. V gave up 5 bases and J gave up 5 bases, with 8 bases separating them. Germline CDR1 is KGHDR and CDR2 is SFDVKD. The CDR3 loop is CATSAFGTGELFF. The CDR3 DNA sequence: TGTGCCACCAGTGCTTTCGGGACCGGGGAGCTGTTTTTT.

The gene calls are TRBV13 and TRBJ2-7, with 9 nucleotides matching TRBD2. The CDR3 has 15 residues. CDR1 and CDR2 (germline): PRHDT, FYEKMQ (reference sequence). V gave up 6 bases and J gave up 2 bases; unmatched junction bases: 8. The CDR3 nucleotides are TGTGCCAGCAGGAGGGCGGGAGGGATGGCCTACGAGCAGTACTTC. Its translation: CASRRAGGMAYEQYF.

The rearrangement uses TRBV12-3 or TRBV12-4 and TRBJ1-1; D is unresolved. The CDR3 consists of 12 residues. V was pared by 4 bases and J by 0 bases, with 3 bases between. The CDR3 protein is CASSSMNTEAFF. The CDR3 DNA sequence: TGTGCCAGCAGTTCCATGAACACTGAAGCTTTCTTT.

A note on this clone: Sequence at one end of the junction differs from germline and may be a read error. The genes are TRBV6-2 or TRBV6-3 and TRBJ2-7; possibly TRBD1 for D (5 bases). CDR1 and CDR2 from the germline V gene are MNHEY and SVGEGT. The CDR3 loop spans 14 amino acids. The CDR3: CASNYRQRSYEQYF. CDR3 DNA: TGTGCCAGCAATTACCGACAGCGATCCTACGAGCAGTACTTC.

The J gene is TRBJ2-7, the V gene TRBV30; 8 nucleotides match TRBD1. Germline V gene lookup returns CDR1 GTSNPN and CDR2 SVGIG (reference sequence). The CDR3 spans 12 residues. V shed 5 bases and J 4 bases; nucleotides not matched to a gene: 4. The CDR3 DNA is TGTGCCTGGGCCGGACAGGGATACGAGCAGTACTTC. It codes for CAWAGQGYEQYF.

This clone was seen only once. The V call is TRBV6-2 or TRBV6-3, the J call TRBJ2-7, with 12 bases lining up with TRBD1. In germline, CDR1 is MNHEY, CDR2 SVGEGT. CDR3 size: 15 residues. V dropped 1 base and J dropped 5; count of bases not matched to a gene: 3. The CDR3 loop reads CASSYWGQGADEQYF. The CDR3 DNA is TGTGCCAGCAGTTACTGGGGACAGGGGGCGGACGAGCAGTACTTC.

This clone has a handful of counts. Other DNA sequences of this sample code for an identical CDR3. The CDR3 nucleotides read TGCAGTGCTAGTCCGGGAAGCACAGATACGCAGTATTTT. Encoded protein: CSASPGSTDTQYF. The rearrangement links TRBV20-1 to TRBJ2-3; D might be TRBD2 (5 bases). CDR1 and CDR2 from the germline V gene are DFQATT and SNEGSKA (reference sequence). The CDR3 has 13 residues. V gave up 3 bases and J gave up 0 bases, with 7 bases separating them.

CDR3 in DNA: TGTGCCAGCAGGTACTCGCCCCAAGAGACCCAGTACTTC. Translation: CASRYSPQETQYF. The rearrangement uses TRBV28 and TRBJ2-5; D is unresolved. The germline gives CDR1 MDHEN, CDR2 SYDVKM. The V end was cut by 6 bases, the J end by 1 base, with 9 bases between. The length of the CDR3 is 13 residues.

This clone was recorded many times. This chain connects TRBV27 to TRBJ1-2, with 7 bases lining up with TRBD1. The junction had 5 bases not matched to a gene; V was cut back by 6 bases and J by 4 bases. This CDR3 has 13 residues. Germline CDR1 is MNHEY and CDR2 is SMNVEV (reference sequence). The CDR3 nucleotides are TGTGCCAGCAGGGAAACAGGGGCCTATGGCTACACCTTC. Translating gives CASRETGAYGYTF.

The J gene is TRBJ2-4, the V gene TRBV29-1; D not resolved. The CDR3 runs 16 residues. The V gene's germline CDR1 is SQVTM and CDR2 ANQGSEA. The V and J ends lost 3 bases and 0 bases respectively, with 15 bases between them. The CDR3 protein is CSVDRGGILAKNIQYF. In DNA, the CDR3 is TGCAGCGTTGATCGAGGCGGAATTCTAGCCAAAAACATTCAGTACTTC.

The rearrangement uses TRBV6-1 and TRBJ2-6; D call uncertain. Germline CDR1 and CDR2: MNHNS and SASEGT. CDR3 length: 15 residues. With 0 bases removed from V and 0 bases from J, the gap between germline ends came to 3 bases. CDR3 sequence reads: CASSEASSGANVLTF. In DNA form, the CDR3 reads TGTGCCAGCAGTGAAGCCAGCTCTGGGGCCAACGTCCTGACTTTC.

This clone showed up just a few times. CDR3 in DNA: TGTGCCAGCACTACACAGGGTACCTATAATTCACCCCTCCACTTT. Encoded protein: CASTTQGTYNSPLHF. The rearrangement links TRBV2 to TRBJ1-6, with a tentative D call TRBD1 (6 bases). Per germline, CDR1 SNHLY and CDR2 FYNNEI. The CDR3 contains 15 residues. V dropped 7 bases and J dropped 2 bases, with 12 bases sitting between them.

The chain employs TRBV11-3 and TRBJ1-1; D is unresolved. The germline V and J ends were trimmed by 5 bases and 2 bases, with 9 bases remaining between them. Per the germline V gene, CDR1 is SGHNT and CDR2 is YENEEA. This CDR3 spans 13 amino acids. The DNA for the CDR3 is TGTGCCAGCAGCGCGGGCCTAAACACTGAAGCTTTCTTT. Protein product: CASSAGLNTEAFF.

The chain is built from TRBV11-3 and TRBJ2-6; no clear D. The CDR3 is 13 amino acids. Trimming took 2 bases from V and 4 from J, leaving 3 bases between them. From germline, CDR1 is SGHNT and CDR2 YENEEA. The CDR3 DNA follows: TGTGCCAGCAGCTTATCGGGGGCCAACGTCCTGACTTTC. This encodes CASSLSGANVLTF.

The chain carries TRBV3-1 (or the pseudogene TRBV3-2) and TRBJ2-7; D is ambiguous. CDR3 length: 11 amino acids. Trimming removed 11 bases from V and 0 bases from J, with 8 bases in between. CDR1 is LGHDT and CDR2 is YNNKEL in the germline V gene (reference sequence). CDR3 sequence (DNA): TGTGCCGCGACAAACTCCTACGAGCAGTACTTC. Its protein is CAATNSYEQYF.

The V gene is TRBV7-9, the J gene TRBJ1-6; TRBD1 matches 8 bases. The germline CDR1 and CDR2 sequences are SEHNR and FQNEAQ (reference sequence). J gave up 7 bases and V 5 bases, and 10 bases lay outside the gene matches. This CDR3 spans 16 amino acids. The DNA of the CDR3 is TGTGCCAGCAGCGCAGGGACAGGCCAAGGGAATTCACCCCTCCACTTT. It is translated as CASSAGTGQGNSPLHF.